The following is a T cell receptor beta chain sequence with its context. This record comes from a study of control samples from healthy donors and cancer patients. The assay was immunoSEQ multiplex PCR, and TCRdb's table has in-frame clones only and misses some. The data contain some 70,000 clones, 65% to 85% of them seen just once; the ten biggest clones take up around 14%. The source is a man aged 55 to 70 in good health. Sample: blood.

DNA for the CDR3: TGTGCCAGCAGCCGACTTAGCGGGAGAGCTAGCACAGATACGCAGTATTTT. Translating gives CASSRLSGRASTDTQYF. This chain uses TRBV5-6 with TRBJ2-3, with TRBD2 identical over 9 bases. The germline V gene encodes CDR1 SGHDT and CDR2 YYEEEE. CDR3 length: 17 amino acids. The junction had 9 bases not matched to a gene; V was cut back by 4 bases and J by 0 bases.